This TCR beta chain emerged from a study of a mutant IDH1 vaccine in newly diagnosed glioma. Study in general: Vaccine dosing followed radiotherapy by 4-6 weeks, or accompanied temozolomide cycles. Visit V12 happened at week 35; visit V13 happened at week 47.

Study-wide findings and caveats: Whatever changes occurred in top peripheral T cell clonotypes seemed unrelated to pseudoprogression.

Assay used: immunoSEQ multiplex PCR; TCRdb lists only in-frame clones, some missing. The repertoire holds around 41,000 clones, with 80% to 90% as singletons. Time point described: week 35, safety follow-up. Topical imiquimod was applied with each vaccine dose, which held 300 ug of mutant IDH1 20-mer peptide. Each astrocytoma in the donors was new, WHO grade 3 or 4, IDH1-mutant and ATRX-lost. About this clone: Its antigen remains unidentified.

The germline V and J ends were trimmed by 5 bases and 0 bases, with 11 bases remaining between them. From germline, CDR1 is SGHVS and CDR2 FQNEAQ. The CDR3 has 15 amino acids. The clonotype originates from a man aged 40-50 years with glioma. Sequenced here: PBMCs, sampled from a glioma patient whose treatment included an IDH1 peptide vaccine. The chain recombines TRBV7-8 with TRBJ2-1; D is possibly TRBD1 (6 bases). CDR3 region: CASSPQGNSYNEQFF. The CDR3 bases are TGTGCCAGCAGCCCACAGGGCAACTCCTACAATGAGCAGTTCTTC.